This TCR beta chain was recorded in a study of vaccination and CD4 T cells after COVID-19 (dated by TCRdb to about 2022). For the study in its entirety: Convalescent patients had a positive SARS-CoV-2 result on nasal swab PCR, and of these patients, 8 or 9 had mild disease and one had severe disease. The convalescent cohort included six males and four females, with two Hispanic individuals, seven Caucasians, two Asians and one multiracial person. Participants got two doses of the Pfizer-BioNTech BNT162b2 vaccine (n=8) or two doses of the Moderna mRNA-1273 vaccine (n=2). Post-COVID blood samples were collected from convalescent patients a median of approximately 93 days after diagnosis, with a range of about 30 to 161 days. The time from the second vaccine dose to post-vaccine blood sampling had a median of 72 days and ranged from about 12 to 250 days. Culture stimuli were overlapping spike peptide pools from SARS-CoV-2 and from the common cold coronaviruses HCoV-NL63, HCoV-OC43 and HCoV-229E. Control cultures received a CEFX viral epitope pool as the positive control, an HIV-1 Nef peptide pool as the negative control, or no peptide. In 9 to 11 COVID-19 convalescent patients and a handful of infection-naive healthy vaccine recipients, researchers compared the spike-specific CD4+ TCR repertoire from before mRNA vaccination with the repertoire from after.

This clonotype occurred a few times. Its binding antigen is unknown. No much larger clonotype is one base removed from it; base qualities were not supplied. The treatment or condition label for this specimen denotes: approximately 9-day PBMC culture with coronavirus spike peptide pools or control peptides (ViraFEST assay). The study used the ViraFEST assay, which expanded antigen-specific T cells with peptide pools and then identified expanded clonotypes by TCR sequencing. The convalescent patients' positive SARS-CoV-2 PCR tests were from March to December 2020, which was before the Alpha, Beta and Delta variants emerged in the United States. PBMCs were cultured at under 2.5 million per well in IMDM supplemented with roughly 5% human AB serum and around 10 IU/ml IL-2, with approximately 10 ug/ml peptide pools added. On days 3 and 7, half of the culture medium was replaced with fresh IL-2-containing medium. CD4+ T cells were isolated after about nine days of culture through negative selection using the EasySep CD4+ T cell isolation kit. Ficoll-Paque Plus gradient centrifugation was used to isolate PBMCs from whole blood, and the isolated PBMCs were then either used fresh or cryopreserved at -140C. Culture conditions were generally each tested in triplicate wells.

Libraries were built with PCR. DNA from cultured CD4+ T cells was subjected to TCR sequencing with the Oncomine TCR Beta short-read assay at the Johns Hopkins FTIC core. The QIAamp micro DNA kit was used to extract genomic DNA from the cultured CD4+ T cells. The Oncomine TCR Beta libraries from cultured CD4+ T cells were pooled using unique dual indexes and then sequenced on an Illumina iSeq 100. The authors' pipeline ran thus. Non-productive sequences were removed, and CDR3s not starting with C, not ending with F or W, or shorter than 7 amino acids were discarded. Antigen-specific clonotypes were identified using the MANAFEST web application through comparison of peptide-stimulated wells with reference and other culture wells. Positive clones required FDR below 0.05, an odds ratio above 5, and productive frequency above 0.1% in at least two of three replicate wells. Cross-reactive clonotypes were defined as significantly expanded in both SARS-CoV-2 spike wells and at least one common cold coronavirus spike condition. Levenshtein distances (stringdist) and unrooted phylogenetic trees (ape) in R version 3.6.1 were used to assess CDR3 homology. TCRdb applied fastp at Q25 and MiXCR to the public reads, then kept only in-frame beta chains. Under each unique CDR3 protein, matching rows form one entry showing the most common genes and DNA. The V and J calls were not made by the authors but by TCRdb's processing. The table for this sample lists roughly 25,000 distinct CDR3 sequences; around 62% of them were counted only once. The ten largest clones represent 7% to 10% of the sample.

V sheds 4 bases and J sheds 0 bases, leaving 22 bases between their ends. CDR1 and CDR2 (DFQATT, SNEGSKA) derive from the germline V gene (reference sequence). Counted from cysteine to phenylalanine, this CDR3 has 19 amino acids. The sequence is cut down to CDR3 DNA, 57 bases in frame from base 1. Study-level results and caveats: Although the median number of SARS-CoV-2-reactive clonotypes went up from 20 to 25 after infection to 38 after vaccination, the increase was not significant. Relatively few convalescent patients were included in the study, and early timepoints after natural infection were not analyzed. Among convalescent patients, a median roughly 90% of the SARS-CoV-2-reactive clones seen after vaccination appeared only after vaccination, which suggests priming specific to the vaccine. Nearly all vaccine-specific clones in convalescent patients (304 of 307) were mono-reactive for SARS-CoV-2 spike rather than cross-reactive with common cold coronaviruses.

The chain joins TRBV20-1 to TRBJ1-6; the D gene assignment is ambiguous. The receptor was isolated from a human donor who had recovered from COVID-19. The specimen was CD4+ T cells from blood, cultured in vitro. The DNA is as follows: TGCAGTGCTAAGGCTGGAGGCCTGGAGGGTCACTCCTATAATTCACCCCTCCACTTT. Its coded protein is CSAKAGGLEGHSYNSPLHF.